The TCR beta chain under discussion was sequenced for a study of T cell responses to AZD1222 COVID-19 vaccine. The study, taken as a whole, reports: Sampling that yielded the repertoires occurred only after the peak T cell response. Receipt of two AZD1222 doses was followed by a rise in Spike-specific TCR breadth and depth.

Remarks on this clone: What it recognizes is unknown.

Per germline, CDR1 MNHEY and CDR2 SVGAGI. CDR3 length: 15 amino acids. The V end was cut by 2 bases, the J end by 3 bases, with 8 bases between. TCRdb keeps only in-frame clones here, not all; method: immunoSEQ multiplex PCR. The repertoire holds about 130,000 clones, about 92% seen once, with 1.5% to 2% in the top ten. The chain employs TRBV6-5 and TRBJ1-6, with D unclear. Sequenced material: peripheral blood, taken on day 0 of AZD1222 vaccination. The source of this sequence is an adult in good health. The CDR3 DNA follows: TGTGCCAGCAGTTACAGGCAGTACTATAATTCACCCCTCCACTTT. Amino acid sequence: CASSYRQYYNSPLHF.